This T cell receptor (beta chain) was recovered during a study of T cells in Graves' hyperthyroidism and ophthalmopathy. Germline V gene lookup returns CDR1 SGHTA and CDR2 FQGTGA. The trim removed 2 bases at V and 4 bases at J, leaving 12 bases unmatched. The CDR3 extends over 18 amino acids. TCR beta CDR3 regions were amplified from RNA. The HTBI primer set drove a first-round RT-PCR of the TCR CDR3. MiXCR, applied by TCRdb to the multiplex PCR reads, yields one record per CDR3 protein. The profile shows hundreds of thousands of distinct CDR3 sequences, over 12% of them singletons. The sample comprised blood. This receptor was obtained from a man aged 18 to 29 with Graves' ophthalmopathy. The rearrangement joins TRBV7-3 to TRBJ2-2; 8 bases are shared with TRBD1. The CDR3 DNA reads as TGTGCCAGCAGCTTAGTAACAGGGGGTGCTTCGAGCACCGGGGAGCTGTTTTTT. This encodes CASSLVTGGASSTGELFF.